These T cell receptor beta chains were read from a single sample in a study of response to subunit inactivated influenza vaccine. TCRdb independently ran MiXCR on the RT-PCR reads; one entry per CDR3 protein. The table shows more than 600,000 distinct CDR3 sequences, with about 18% occurring only once. The sequenced sample was PBMCs from blood, obtained roughly 5 days after vaccination. The receptors derive from a man in his forties or fifties who received an inactivated influenza vaccine. CDR3s include the opening cysteine and the closing phenylalanine or tryptophan. D genes are given only for firm matches. Size values are once, few and many counts, or a class for expanded clones, and some rows have none.

>TRBJ1-1|NA|NA|11|TRBV20-1
TGCAGTGCGGGTTTGGTTTCGGAAGCTTTCTTT
CSAGLVSEAFF
>TRBJ2-1|few|NA|14|TRBV7-9
TGTGCCAGCTTCAGGCTAGCCCCCTACAATGAGCAGTTCTTC
CASFRLAPYNEQFF
>TRBJ2-7|NA|NA|13|TRBV18
TGTGCCAGCTCACCGACCCGTCGCAACGAGCAGTACTTC
CASSPTRRNEQYF
>TRBJ1-6|NA|NA|14|TRBV24-1
TGTGCCACCAAAGGTTCCCAGAATAATTCACCCCTCCACTTT
CATKGSQNNSPLHF
>TRBJ1-4|NA|NA|15|TRBV24-1
TGTGCCACCAGTGATTTTTACCCCGGAGGTGAAAAACTGTTTTTT
CATSDFYPGGEKLFF
>TRBJ2-7|many|NA|15|TRBV7-2
TGTGCCAGCAGCTTAGGTCCAGAGAAATCCTACGAGCAGTACTTC
CASSLGPEKSYEQYF
>TRBJ2-5|NA|TRBD2|17|TRBV20-1
TGCAGTGCCACGGGACTAGCGGGACCAGGAGGACAAGAGACCCAGTACTTC
CSATGLAGPGGQETQYF
>TRBJ1-1|few|TRBD1|11|TRBV20-1
TGCAGTGCAGGGGGCGAAACTGAAGCTTTCTTT
CSAGGETEAFF
>TRBJ2-2|NA|NA|14|TRBV24-1
TGTGCCACCAGTGTCACGGGGGTGGCCGGGGAGCTGTTTTTT
CATSVTGVAGELFF
>TRBJ1-5|few|TRBD1|14|TRBV12-3/TRBV12-4
TGTGCCAGCAGGTGGACAGGGGGGTACCAGCCCCAGCATTTT
CASRWTGGYQPQHF
>TRBJ2-7|few|TRBD2|16|TRBV6-5
TGTGCCAGCAGTTGGGTCCCGGGGGGGAGGAGGCACGAGCAGTACTTC
CASSWVPGGRRHEQYF
>TRBJ2-1|NA|TRBD2|15|TRBV29-1
TGCAGCGTTGAAGGGACTAGCGGTAATTACAATGAGCAGTTCTTC
CSVEGTSGNYNEQFF
>TRBJ2-3|few|NA|14|TRBV10-3
TGTGCCATCACCTTTGAGGGACGGGCCGGTACGCAGTATTTT
CAITFEGRAGTQYF
>TRBJ2-7|many|TRBD1|13|TRBV29-1
TGCAGCATTACGGGACAGGAGTCCTACGAGCAGTACTTC
CSITGQESYEQYF
>TRBJ2-3|NA|NA|15|TRBV6-1
TGTGCCAGCAGCTCCCCGATGAGTGGCACAGATACGCAGTATTTT
CASSSPMSGTDTQYF
>TRBJ2-1|many|TRBD2|18|TRBV4-2
TGTGCCAGCAGCTATCTGGGACTAGCGGGGGGGATATTCGATGAGCAGTTCTTC
CASSYLGLAGGIFDEQFF
>TRBJ2-7|NA|TRBD1|17|TRBV6-5
TGTGCCAGCAGTTTCACTCTGGGACAGGGGTTGCCCTACGAGCAGTACTTC
CASSFTLGQGLPYEQYF
>TRBJ2-3|NA|NA|12|TRBV20-1
TGCAGTGCTCTCAGGGGAGCAGATACGCAGTATTTT
CSALRGADTQYF
>TRBJ2-1|few|TRBD2|17|TRBV7-2
TGTGCCAGCAGCTTAGCGGAGGGACTAGTGTCCTACAATGAGCAGTTCTTC
CASSLAEGLVSYNEQFF
>TRBJ2-3|NA|TRBD1|17|TRBV7-6
TGTGCCAGCAGCTTAGTGGCCGGGACAGGGAGCACAGATACGCAGTATTTT
CASSLVAGTGSTDTQYF
>TRBJ2-2|few|TRBD2|15|TRBV24-1
TGTGCCACCAGTGATCATCGGACTAGCGCCGGGGAGCTGTTTTTT
CATSDHRTSAGELFF
>TRBJ2-1|once|TRBD1|16|TRBV4-3
TGCGCCAGCAGCCAGTTCGGGACAGGCTCCGACAATGAGCAGTTCTTC
CASSQFGTGSDNEQFF
>TRBJ2-3|few|TRBD2|18|TRBV5-6
TGTGCCAGCAGCTTGGCTTCCCTAGCGGGAGGGGCTGCAGATACGCAGTATTTT
CASSLASLAGGAADTQYF
>TRBJ2-7|NA|NA|16|TRBV29-1
TGCAGCGTTGCCGGTGCGGGACAGAAGAGCTCCTACGAGCAGTACTTC
CSVAGAGQKSSYEQYF
>TRBJ2-5|few|NA|16|TRBV10-3
TGTGCCATCAGTGAGCCTAGAAGCAGGTCCCAAGAGACCCAGTACTTC
CAISEPRSRSQETQYF
>TRBJ2-1|many|TRBD2|15|TRBV5-1
TGCGCCAGCAGCCGCGGACTAGCGGGGGGCAATGAGCAGTTCTTC
CASSRGLAGGNEQFF
>TRBJ1-1|many|NA|17|TRBV12-3/TRBV12-4
TGTGCCAGCATTCCCTCAGCGGGAACCCTTATGAACACTGAAGCTTTCTTT
CASIPSAGTLMNTEAFF
>TRBJ2-5|few|NA|12|TRBV6-1
TGTGCCAGCACGACAGGTCTCGAGACCCAGTACTTC
CASTTGLETQYF
>TRBJ2-1|NA|NA|12|TRBV12-3/TRBV12-4
TGTGCCAGCAGTTTCGCCAACAATGAGCAGTTCTTC
CASSFANNEQFF
>TRBJ2-5|NA|NA|14|TRBV28
TGTGCCAGCAGCCCCGGGGGACAGCGGGAGACCCAGTACTTC
CASSPGGQRETQYF
>TRBJ2-3|few|NA|14|TRBV7-2
TGTGCCAGCAGCTTAGCGCGGGACTCAGATACGCAGTATTTT
CASSLARDSDTQYF
>TRBJ2-7|few|NA|11|TRBV25-1
TGTGCCAGCAGAGCCGGGAACGAGCAGTACTTC
CASRAGNEQYF
>TRBJ2-7|NA|NA|14|TRBV6-2/TRBV6-3
TGTGCCAGCAGTCTGCGCTTAAAGGCGGACGAGCAGTACTTC
CASSLRLKADEQYF
>TRBJ1-1|few|TRBD1|14|TRBV12-3/TRBV12-4
TGTGCCAGCAGTTTTAACGACAGGGGGACCGAAGCTTTCTTT
CASSFNDRGTEAFF
>TRBJ2-1|NA|TRBD2|16|TRBV7-9
TGTGCCAGCAGCTTTAGCGGGGGTCCCTCCTACAATGAGCAGTTCTTC
CASSFSGGPSYNEQFF
>TRBJ2-7|NA|NA|15|TRBV11-2
TGTGCCAGCAGCTTAGATCGGGACCGTACCTACGAGCAGTACTTC
CASSLDRDRTYEQYF
>TRBJ2-3|NA|TRBD1|15|TRBV10-3
TGTGCCATCAGCCAGGAACAGGGGGGCACAGATACGCAGTATTTT
CAISQEQGGTDTQYF
>TRBJ2-1|NA|TRBD2|16|TRBV20-1
TGCAGTGCTAGTTCGTGGAGGAGCGGGAGGGCAGATGAGCAGTTCTTC
CSASSWRSGRADEQFF
>TRBJ2-7|few|NA|16|TRBV5-1
TGCGCCAGCAGCTTGCCCCGTGACAGTGCCTCCTACGAGCAGTACTTC
CASSLPRDSASYEQYF
>TRBJ2-1|NA|TRBD2|15|TRBV6-2/TRBV6-3
TGTGCCAGCAGACCGGGACTAGTCTCCTACAATGAGCAGTTCTTC
CASRPGLVSYNEQFF
>TRBJ2-5|NA|NA|13|TRBV13
TGTGCCAGCAGCGCAAGACAGAGTCAGACCCAGTACTTC
CASSARQSQTQYF
>TRBJ2-7|NA|NA|13|TRBV20-1
TGCAGTGCGGGGGGGGGCCCCCCCGACGAGCAGTACTTC
CSAGGGPPDEQYF
>TRBJ2-2|many|NA|13|TRBV29-1
TGCAGCGTTAAGGGGTCGAACACCGGGGAGCTGTTTTTT
CSVKGSNTGELFF
>TRBJ2-2|once|NA|15|TRBV6-1
TGTGCCAGCAGTGAAGGGATGTGGAACACCGGGGAGCTGTTTTTT
CASSEGMWNTGELFF
>TRBJ1-6|NA|NA|16|TRBV5-1
TGCGCCAGCAGCTATGGAGGAAGCTCCTATAATTCACCCCTCCACTTT
CASSYGGSSYNSPLHF